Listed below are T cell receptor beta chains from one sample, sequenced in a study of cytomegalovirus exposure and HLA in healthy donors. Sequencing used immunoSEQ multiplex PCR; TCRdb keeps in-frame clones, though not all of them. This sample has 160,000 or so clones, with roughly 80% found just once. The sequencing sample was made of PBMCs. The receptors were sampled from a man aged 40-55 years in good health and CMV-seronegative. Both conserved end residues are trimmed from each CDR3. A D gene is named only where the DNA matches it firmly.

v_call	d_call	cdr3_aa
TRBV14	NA	ASSQARNTGELF
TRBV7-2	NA	ASSRGGYGYGYT
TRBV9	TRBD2	ASSVAGGSTDTQY
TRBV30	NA	AWSPTGTEAF
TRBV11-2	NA	ASSLSLGPETQY
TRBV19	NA	ASSGGQTQGSPLH
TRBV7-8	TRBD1	ASSSAGTGVGEQY
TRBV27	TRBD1	ASSPRDSISYEQY
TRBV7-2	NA	ASSLERGSQPQH
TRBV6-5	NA	ASTGGAGGELF
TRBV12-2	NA	ASRSGGSYNEQF
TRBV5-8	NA	ASGHYSTSNQPQH
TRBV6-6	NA	ASSYLGANTEAF
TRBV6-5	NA	ASSSRQPTNEKLF
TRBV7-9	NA	ASSLGDGWELEQY
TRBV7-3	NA	ASSSTGLVTDTQY
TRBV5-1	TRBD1	ASSSGQRKETQY
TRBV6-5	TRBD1	ASSFGTGLNEQF
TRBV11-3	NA	ASSFSGSNTEAF
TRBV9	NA	ASSVELAGTGELF
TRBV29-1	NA	SVEEGGATYGYT
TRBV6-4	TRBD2	ASSDSNSGGADTQY
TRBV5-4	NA	ASSLPQEETQY
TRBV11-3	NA	ASSLRKSRGATDTQY
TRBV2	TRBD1	ASRQQGPGETQY
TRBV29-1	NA	SVGAPPSWEQF
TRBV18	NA	ASSPPTSNTGELF
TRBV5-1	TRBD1	ASRRVTGIDEQY